These 22 T cell receptor beta chains came from one sample sequenced in a study of Ad26.COV2.S vaccination and SARS-CoV-2 variants. Described treatment: around 19 received Ad26.COV2.S at low or high dose, single or two shots; roughly five received placebo; per-sample allocation not given. Sampling happened 63 days after the first vaccine or placebo injection. Using immunoSEQ multiplex PCR, the repertoire was profiled, and TCRdb retains in-frame clones only, with some absent. Of approximately 300,000 clones in the sample, about 85% were seen once. The source material was peripheral blood, sampled in a trial of Ad26.COV2.S vaccine versus placebo. The receptor set was obtained from a person between 18 and 65 years old who received the Ad26.COV2.S COVID-19 vaccine or a placebo.

V usage is TRBV5-1 and J usage is TRBJ1-2; TRBD1 might be the D (6 bases). The CDR3 sequence is 14 residues long. Trimming stripped 2 bases from V and 5 bases from J, with 13 bases between. CDR1 SGHRS and CDR2 YFSETQ come from the germline V gene. CDR3 nucleotides: TGCGCCAGCAGCTTTGGGGGGCTTGGGTATGGCTACACCTTC. Amino acids: CASSFGGLGYGYTF. Filled out from reference TRBV5-1 and TRBJ1-2, the complete variable domain reads KAGVTQTPRYLIKTRGQQVTLSCSPISGHRSVSWYQQTPGQGLQFLFEYFSETQRNKGNFPGRFSGRQFSNSRSEMNVSTLELGDSALYLCASSFGGLGYGYTFGSGTRLTVV.

In DNA, the CDR3 is TGTGCCAGCAGAGCTTGGACTAGCGGGGACAATGAGCAGTTCTTC. Translating it yields CASRAWTSGDNEQFF. The rearrangement joins TRBV2 to TRBJ2-1; TRBD2 matches at 12 bases. Germline V gene sequence: CDR1 SNHLY, CDR2 FYNNEI. The CDR3 has 15 residues. With V trimmed by 6 bases and J by 5 bases, 5 bases remained unmatched.

Only a few counts were recorded for this clone. This chain's CDR3 is CASSAAARGRQNSPLHF. CDR3 nucleotide sequence: TGTGCCAGCAGCGCCGCCGCCCGGGGCCGCCAGAATTCACCCCTCCACTTT. The V and J genes are TRBV9 and TRBJ1-6, with a possible D match to TRBD1 (5 bases). Germline-derived CDR1 and CDR2 are SGDLS and YYNGEE. The CDR3 runs to 17 residues. Trimming removed 3 bases at V and 7 bases at J, with 20 bases between.

The chain carries TRBV18 and TRBJ2-5; D remains unclear. V shed 1 base and J shed 5 bases, with 5 bases lying between them. The CDR3 has 12 amino acids. Germline lookup yields CDR1 KGHSH and CDR2 LQKENI. The CDR3 DNA sequence: TGTGCCAGCTCACCACTGCGGGAGACCCAGTACTTC. Amino acids: CASSPLRETQYF. The entire variable domain, with the rest obtained from reference TRBV18 and TRBJ2-5, is as follows: NAGVMQNPRHLVRRRGQEARLRCSPMKGHSHVYWYRQLPEEGLKFMVYLQKENIIDESGMPKERFSAEFPKEGPSILRIQQVVRGDSAAYFCASSPLRETQYFGPGTRLLVL.

The chain couples TRBV28 to TRBJ1-2, with a tentative D call TRBD1 (6 bases). The CDR3 consists of 13 residues. The germline V gene has CDR1 MDHEN and CDR2 SYDVKM. V gave up 5 bases and J gave up 3 bases, with 10 bases separating them. The CDR3 sequence: CASSTGWDYGYTF. The CDR3 DNA sequence: TGTGCCAGCAGTACAGGGTGGGACTATGGCTACACCTTC.

This clone was observed once. V is TRBV12-3 or TRBV12-4 and J is TRBJ2-5; unclear D gene. The V end lost 1 base, the J end lost 5 bases, and 8 bases lay between the germline ends. The CDR3 extends over 13 amino acids. CDR3 in DNA: TGTGCCAGCAGTTTAGTCCTGGGGGAGACCCAGTACTTC. Encoded protein: CASSLVLGETQYF.

The rearrangement joins TRBV6-1 to TRBJ1-2; 9 nucleotides match TRBD1. The germline gives CDR1 MNHNS, CDR2 SASEGT. The V and J ends lost 4 bases and 1 base, in that order; junction bases with no gene match: 7. This CDR3 contains 16 residues. The CDR3 DNA reads TGTGCCAGCAGTGTATCACAGGGGGCGCTTAACTATGGCTACACCTTC. Its protein is CASSVSQGALNYGYTF.

This sequence joins TRBV28 and TRBJ2-7, with 7 bases matching TRBD1. V lost 7 bases and J lost 0; bases outside the gene matches: 6. The CDR3 sequence is 14 residues long. In germline, CDR1 is MDHEN, CDR2 SYDVKM. The CDR3 nucleotides are TGTGCCAGCACGTCCCGGGACAGCTCCTACGAGCAGTACTTC. Amino acid sequence: CASTSRDSSYEQYF.

This sequence joins TRBV7-8 and TRBJ2-5; D is ambiguous. The CDR3 contains 11 residues. Germline V gene data show CDR1 as SGHVS and CDR2 as FQNEAQ. Trimming removed 5 bases from V and 7 bases from J, with 8 bases in between. CDR3 bases: TGTGCCAGCAGCCTTCGCGGGACCCAGTACTTC. Amino acid sequence: CASSLRGTQYF.

J is TRBJ2-5 and V is TRBV5-4; unclear D gene. This CDR3 contains 12 residues. Deletions cut 2 bases from V and 0 bases from J, with 2 bases between. The germline gives CDR1 SGHNT, CDR2 YYREEE (reference sequence). The CDR3 DNA follows: TGTGCCAGCAGCTTTGACCAAGAGACCCAGTACTTC. Encoded protein: CASSFDQETQYF.

The chain carries TRBV7-6 and TRBJ2-7; no reliable D call. Trimming took off 1 base at V and 1 base at J, with 14 bases between the two ends. The length of the CDR3 is 16 residues. Germline CDR1 is SGHVS and CDR2 is FNYEAQ. The CDR3 protein is CASSLETLSGSYEQYF. The CDR3 DNA reads TGTGCCAGCAGCTTAGAAACCCTCTCTGGGTCCTACGAGCAGTACTTC.

This chain connects TRBV18 to TRBJ2-1; D is possibly TRBD2 (5 bases). Trimming shortened V by 4 bases and J by 7 bases, and 14 bases separated the two germline ends. This CDR3 comprises 14 residues. Germline loops: CDR1 KGHSH, CDR2 LQKENI. CDR3 residues: CASSRPATGNEQFF. The CDR3 region has the DNA TGTGCCAGCTCACGCCCCGCGACGGGGAATGAGCAGTTCTTC.

The chain couples TRBV10-3 to TRBJ2-3, with TRBD2 identical over 13 bases. The germline V gene encodes CDR1 ENHRY and CDR2 SYGVKD. V shed 3 bases and J 1 base; nucleotides not matched to a gene: 10. This CDR3 region has 19 residues. CDR3 amino acids: CAISEITSGGAARTDTQYF. The CDR3 nucleotides read TGTGCCATCAGTGAAATAACTAGCGGGGGGGCGGCACGCACAGATACGCAGTATTTT.

The chain uses TRBV28 and TRBJ2-7; 7 positions match TRBD1. CDR3 length equals 16 residues. With V trimmed by 3 bases and J by 0 bases, 8 bases remained unmatched. Germline CDR1 MDHEN, CDR2 SYDVKM. The CDR3 region is CASSLATGTSSYEQYF. CDR3 DNA: TGTGCCAGCAGTTTGGCGACAGGGACGAGCTCCTACGAGCAGTACTTC.

V gene TRBV9 combines with J gene TRBJ2-5, with D unresolved. This CDR3 is built from 14 residues. The germline V gene encodes CDR1 SGDLS and CDR2 YYNGEE. Trimming stripped 3 bases from V and 2 bases from J, with 11 bases between. CDR3 DNA: TGTGCCAGCAGCGAGGCCCCCGGACAAGAGACCCAGTACTTC. Residues: CASSEAPGQETQYF. Based on the CDR3 plus reference TRBV9 and TRBJ2-5, the full variable domain is DSGVTQTPKHLITATGQRVTLRCSPRSGDLSVYWYQQSLDQGLQFLIQYYNGEERAKGNILERFSAQQFPDLHSELNLSSLELGDSALYFCASSEAPGQETQYFGPGTRLLVL.

The V gene is TRBV28, the J gene TRBJ1-2, with 7 nucleotides matching TRBD1. V gave up 3 bases and J gave up 4 bases; unmatched junction bases: 2. Looked up from germline, CDR1 is MDHEN and CDR2 is SYDVKM. The CDR3 totals 13 residues. In DNA form, the CDR3 reads TGTGCCAGCAGTTTTAGGGACAGCTATGGCTACACCTTC. Residues: CASSFRDSYGYTF.

This clone was found once. As DNA, the CDR3 is TGTGCCAGTAGCAAACGGACAGGTTTGAACACTGAAGCTTTCTTT. Protein product: CASSKRTGLNTEAFF. The V call is TRBV19, the J call TRBJ1-1; 7 nucleotides match TRBD1. Germline CDR1 is LNHDA and CDR2 is SQIVND (reference sequence). Trimming at V came to 6 bases and at J to 0 bases, leaving 7 bases not matched to a gene. The CDR3 contains 15 residues.

This clone was seen a single time. The CDR3 region is CASGLYQVVQETQYF. The CDR3 DNA reads as TGTGCTAGTGGTTTGTATCAGGTAGTGCAAGAGACCCAGTACTTC. The gene calls are TRBV12-5 and TRBJ2-5, with no clear D. V was trimmed by 2 bases and J by 2 bases, leaving 12 bases between them. The germline V gene encodes CDR1 LGHNT and CDR2 FRNRAP. This CDR3 region has 15 residues.

The CDR3 is CASSVGRGNFQETQYF. The CDR3 DNA reads TGTGCCAGCAGCGTAGGGAGGGGGAACTTCCAAGAGACCCAGTACTTC. The V call is TRBV9, the J call TRBJ2-5; tentatively, D is TRBD1 or TRBD2 (6 bases each). Germline V CDR1 and CDR2: SGDLS, YYNGEE. V gave up 0 bases and J gave up 1 base, with 13 bases separating them. The CDR3 has 16 amino acids.

The rearrangement links TRBV6-4 to TRBJ2-2; D might be TRBD2 (6 bases). CDR3 length equals 16 residues. Trimming left V 5 bases short and J 0 bases short, with 13 bases between. In germline, CDR1 is MRHNA, CDR2 SNTAGT. Written as DNA, the CDR3 is TGTGCCAGCAGTATCTTCGGGGGTCCGAACACCGGGGAGCTGTTTTTT. This encodes CASSIFGGPNTGELFF.

The CDR3 DNA sequence: TGTGCCAGCAGTGACGCTATCAGCTCCTACGAGCAGTACTTC. Amino acids: CASSDAISSYEQYF. The rearrangement links TRBV6-1 to TRBJ2-7; D unresolved. CDR1 and CDR2 from the germline V gene are MNHNS and SASEGT. Deletions cut 3 bases from V and 0 bases from J, with 9 bases between. CDR3 size: 14 residues.

The J gene is TRBJ1-6, the V gene TRBV3-1 (or the pseudogene TRBV3-2); the D gene is possibly TRBD1 (6 bases). Trimming shortened V by 4 bases and J by 7 bases, and 14 bases separated the two germline ends. CDR3 length: 15 amino acids. CDR1 is LGHDT and CDR2 is YNNKEL in the germline V gene (reference sequence). The DNA of the CDR3 is TGTGCCAGCAGCCCCACAGGACAGAGGAATTCACCCCTCCACTTT. Protein sequence: CASSPTGQRNSPLHF.